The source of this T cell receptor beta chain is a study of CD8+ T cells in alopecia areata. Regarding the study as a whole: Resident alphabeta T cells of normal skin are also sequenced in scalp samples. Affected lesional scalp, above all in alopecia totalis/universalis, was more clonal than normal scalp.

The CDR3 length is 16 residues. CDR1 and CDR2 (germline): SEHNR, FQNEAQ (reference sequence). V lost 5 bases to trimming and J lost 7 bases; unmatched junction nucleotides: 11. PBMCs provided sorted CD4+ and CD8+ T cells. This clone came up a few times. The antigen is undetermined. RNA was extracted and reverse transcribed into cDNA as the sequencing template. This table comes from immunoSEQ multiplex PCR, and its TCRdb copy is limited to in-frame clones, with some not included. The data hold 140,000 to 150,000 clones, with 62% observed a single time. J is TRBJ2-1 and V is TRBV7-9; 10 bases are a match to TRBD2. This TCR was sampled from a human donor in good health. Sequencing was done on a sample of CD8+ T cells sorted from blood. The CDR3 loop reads CASSLKREGLGNEQFF. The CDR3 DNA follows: TGTGCCAGCAGCCTAAAGCGGGAGGGCCTGGGAAATGAGCAGTTCTTC.